What follows are 26 T cell receptor beta chains derived from one specimen sequenced in a study of T-cell reconstitution after alpha-beta-depleted transplantation in children. This sample's TCRbeta library carried unique molecular identifier barcodes. TCRdb analysed the PCR reads with MiXCR anew, one entry per CDR3 protein. The top ten hold around 2% of the sample, which has around 440,000 distinct CDR3 sequences, under 12% seen once. Specimen: PBMCs, collected before TCRalphabeta/CD19-depleted stem cell transplant. The source is a child aged 2 to 10 with inherited bone marrow failure, due to receive a stem cell transplant.

A few counts support this clonotype. The CDR3 sequence is CASSFHSGGAPGETQYF. CDR3 coding DNA: TGTGCCAGCAGTTTCCACTCAGGGGGCGCCCCCGGAGAGACCCAGTACTTC. The rearrangement uses TRBV12-3 or TRBV12-4 and TRBJ2-5; TRBD1 agrees at 8 bases. CDR3 length: 17 residues. The J segment lost 4 bases and the V segment lost 3 bases, leaving 13 bases of the junction unmatched.

This clonotype was found many times. The chain employs TRBV15 and TRBJ2-1; 10 bases match TRBD2. The CDR3 sequence is 14 residues long. Trimming took 3 bases from V and 5 from J; bases not matched to a gene: 1. CDR1 and CDR2 from the germline V gene are LNHNV and YYDKDF (reference sequence). DNA of the CDR3: TGTGCCACCAGCAGGCTAGCGGGAGACAATGAGCAGTTCTTC. It yields the protein CATSRLAGDNEQFF.

This clonotype was recorded many times. The V gene is TRBV28, the J gene TRBJ2-1; no firm D call. In germline, CDR1 is MDHEN, CDR2 SYDVKM. Trimming removed 1 base at V and 4 bases at J, with 11 bases between. CDR3 length: 15 residues. The CDR3 nucleotides are TGTGCCAGCAGTTTATCTGGGCTCGGATACAATGAGCAGTTCTTC. It specifies CASSLSGLGYNEQFF.

This clonotype has at least ten counts. The chain is built from TRBV6-1 and TRBJ2-3; 8 bases align to TRBD2. The V gene end was trimmed by 6 bases and the J gene end by 2 bases; junction bases not matched to a gene: 4. CDR1 MNHNS and CDR2 SASEGT come from the germline V gene. CDR3 length equals 14 residues. The CDR3 DNA is TGTGCCAGCAGGCTAGCGGGCCCCACAGATACGCAGTATTTT. Translation: CASRLAGPTDTQYF.

This clonotype was counted at least ten times. V is TRBV25-1 and J is TRBJ1-5; 7 bases line up with TRBD1. CDR3 length: 13 residues. CDR1 and CDR2 from the germline V gene are MGHDK and SYGVNS. The trim removed 2 bases at V and 7 bases at J, leaving 2 bases unmatched. In DNA, the CDR3 is TGTGCCAGCAGTGAAAGGGGGCCCCAGCCCCAGCATTTT. It specifies CASSERGPQPQHF.

This clonotype was counted many times. V and J are TRBV7-6 and TRBJ2-7; TRBD1 matches 10 bases. The trim removed 1 base at V and 3 bases at J, leaving 6 bases unmatched. Germline V lookup: CDR1 SGHVS, CDR2 FNYEAQ. The CDR3 loop spans 16 amino acids. Here the CDR3 reads CASSLGGGTGVYEQYF. In nucleotides, the CDR3 is TGTGCCAGCAGCTTAGGGGGCGGGACAGGGGTCTACGAGCAGTACTTC.

This clonotype has at least ten counts. The chain couples TRBV25-1 to TRBJ2-3, with D unclear. CDR1 is MGHDK and CDR2 is SYGVNS in the germline V gene. This CDR3 spans 14 amino acids. V was cut by 4 bases and J by 2 bases, with 10 bases left in between. The CDR3 DNA follows: TGTGCCAGCAGTGCTGTGGTGGACACAGATACGCAGTATTTT. This encodes CASSAVVDTDTQYF.

Many counts were recorded for this clonotype. The chain's CDR3 is CASSIGSSGTSSTDTQYF. In nucleotides, the CDR3 is TGTGCCAGCAGTATAGGGTCTAGCGGGACCTCTAGCACAGATACGCAGTATTTT. This chain connects TRBV11-2 to TRBJ2-3, with TRBD2 matching 9 bases. The germline V gene encodes CDR1 SGHAT and CDR2 FQNNGV. CDR3 length: 18 residues. V was pared by 6 bases and J by 0 bases, with 13 bases of the junction left unmatched. Looking up the rest from reference TRBV11-2 and TRBJ2-3 gives the full variable domain: EAGVAQSPRYKIIEKRQSVAFWCNPISGHATLYWYQQILGQGPKLLIQFQNNGVVDDSQLPKDRFSAERLKGVDSTLKIQPAKLEDSAVYLCASSIGSSGTSSTDTQYFGPGTRLTVL.

This clonotype was picked up many times. CDR3 DNA sequence: TGTGCCACCAGCAGAGTGACCTACACCACGGATACGCAGTATTTT. Translating it yields CATSRVTYTTDTQYF. V is TRBV15 and J is TRBJ2-3; D not resolved. Trimming shortened V by 1 base and J by 6 bases, and 14 bases separated the two germline ends. This CDR3 region has 15 residues. CDR1 is LNHNV, CDR2 YYDKDF, per germline (reference sequence).

In the case of this clonotype: A clone one base away is much larger, so this may be a read error. V usage is TRBV28 and J usage is TRBJ2-1; tentatively, D is TRBD1 (6 bases). Per germline, CDR1 MDHEN and CDR2 SYDVKM. The length of the CDR3 is 14 residues. In DNA, the CDR3 is TGTGCCAGTTACCCGGGACAAGAATTCAATGAGCAGCTCTTC. Translating it yields CASYPGQEFNEQLF.

As concerns this clonotype: Just one base apart from a much larger clone, this may be a read error. The chain links TRBV20-1 to TRBJ1-2; no definite D call. Trimming cost V 5 bases and J 8 bases, with 15 bases left between them. There are 12 residues in the CDR3. Germline loops: CDR1 DFQATT, CDR2 SNEGSKA (reference sequence). The CDR3 DNA sequence: TGCAGTGCTCCTCGGGTCGGAACGGGCTACACCTTC. It translates to CSAPRVGTGYTF.

V is TRBV5-1 and J is TRBJ2-2, with D unclear. Germline lookup yields CDR1 SGHRS and CDR2 YFSETQ. V lost 0 bases and J lost 4, with 10 bases in between. This CDR3 contains 15 residues. The CDR3 reads CASSLGLPVTGELFF. In DNA form, the CDR3 reads TGCGCCAGCAGCTTGGGTTTACCGGTCACCGGGGAGCTGTTTTTT.

This clonotype was observed at least ten times. The rearrangement joins TRBV20-1 to TRBJ1-2, with 8 bases lining up with TRBD1. V lost 6 bases and J lost 4; bases outside the gene matches: 7. There are 13 residues in the CDR3. CDR1 is DFQATT and CDR2 is SNEGSKA in the germline V gene (reference sequence). CDR3 sequence (DNA): TGCAGTGCAGAACCGGGACAGGTCTATGGCTACACCTTC. Residues: CSAEPGQVYGYTF.

The chain is built from TRBV20-1 and TRBJ2-3; D perhaps matches TRBD2 (6 bases). The CDR3 extends over 15 amino acids. V was clipped by 1 base and J by 4 bases, with 15 bases between them. Germline CDR1 DFQATT, CDR2 SNEGSKA (reference sequence). CDR3 amino acids: CSARVTSSGPDTQYF. In DNA form, the CDR3 reads TGCAGTGCTAGAGTCACTAGCTCGGGCCCAGATACGCAGTATTTT.

As to this clonotype: A much larger clone differs by one base, so this may be a read error. J is TRBJ2-2 and V is TRBV20-1; 8 bases line up with TRBD2. CDR1 and CDR2 from the germline V gene are DFQATT and SNEGSKA (reference sequence). Losses at the gene ends were 6 bases for V and 4 bases for J; bases not matched to a gene: 13. The CDR3 runs to 16 residues. The CDR3 DNA is TGCAGTGCGGGAAGGACTAGCCCGAGGGTCACCGGGGAGCTGTTTTTT. It codes for CSAGRTSPRVTGELFF.

This clonotype turned up a few times. The chain carries TRBV27 and TRBJ2-3; tentatively, D is TRBD2 (6 bases). CDR1 and CDR2 (germline): MNHEY, SMNVEV (reference sequence). Trimming removed 4 bases from V and 1 base from J, with 15 bases in between. This CDR3 has 16 amino acids. CDR3 in amino acids: CASSSILAFGTDTQYF. In nucleotides, the CDR3 is TGTGCCAGCAGTTCCATACTAGCTTTTGGCACAGATACGCAGTATTTT.

This clonotype was recorded at least ten times. J is TRBJ2-2 and V is TRBV20-1; 7 bases are a match to TRBD1. Germline lookup yields CDR1 DFQATT and CDR2 SNEGSKA (reference sequence). The CDR3 is 14 residues long. The V segment lost 4 bases and the J segment 1 base; nucleotides outside the gene matches: 3. For the CDR3, the DNA is TGCAGTGCTAAGGACAGGAAGAACACCGGGGAGCTGTTTTTT. Translating it yields CSAKDRKNTGELFF.

This clonotype was seen a handful of times. The V call is TRBV7-2, the J call TRBJ2-7; 13 bases are a match to TRBD2. Trimming removed 5 bases from V and 3 bases from J; junction bases left unmatched: 4. This CDR3 has 15 amino acids. Germline V gene sequence: CDR1 SGHTA, CDR2 FQGNSA. The DNA of the CDR3 is TGTGCCAGCAGCCGACTAGCGGGGGGTTACTACGAGCAGTACTTC. Protein product: CASSRLAGGYYEQYF.

Comment on this clonotype: The junction does not match germline at one end; this may be a read error. This chain links TRBV20-1 with TRBJ1-5; D may be TRBD1 (5 bases). The CDR3 consists of 15 residues. From germline, CDR1 is DFQATT and CDR2 SNEGSKA (reference sequence). The CDR3 DNA is TGCAGTGCTAGAGTTGGGACCCCCGGGGATCAGTCCCAGCATTTT. Translated, it gives CSARVGTPGDQSQHF.

This clonotype has at least ten counts. The V gene is TRBV28, the J gene TRBJ1-5; 12 nucleotides match TRBD1. With V trimmed by 5 bases and J by 3 bases, 5 bases remained unmatched. Germline V gene lookup returns CDR1 MDHEN and CDR2 SYDVKM. This CDR3 spans 16 amino acids. CDR3 coding DNA: TGTGCCAGCAGTCCGGGGACAGGGGGCATCAATCAGCCCCAGCATTTT. Translation: CASSPGTGGINQPQHF.

The CDR3 sequence: CASSRTGKEEKLFF. For the CDR3, the DNA is TGTGCCAGCAGCCGGACAGGGAAGGAGGAAAAACTGTTTTTT. The rearrangement links TRBV5-4 to TRBJ1-4; TRBD1 matches 8 bases. CDR1 SGHNT and CDR2 YYREEE come from the germline V gene (reference sequence). With V trimmed by 4 bases and J by 8 bases, 7 bases remained unmatched. This CDR3 is built from 14 residues.

This clonotype was detected ten times or more. V usage is TRBV15 and J usage is TRBJ2-5; no firm D call. V lost 0 bases to trimming and J lost 4 bases, with 12 bases between them. Germline loops: CDR1 LNHNV, CDR2 YYDKDF (reference sequence). The length of the CDR3 is 15 residues. The chain's CDR3 is CATSRDSLLGETQYF. As DNA, the CDR3 is TGTGCCACCAGCAGAGATTCCCTCCTGGGAGAGACCCAGTACTTC.

For this clonotype: One end of the junction fails to match germline, which may point to a read error. The chain combines TRBV29-1 with TRBJ2-5, with D unresolved. The CDR3 loop spans 12 amino acids. The germline V gene has CDR1 SQVTM and CDR2 ANQGSEA. The CDR3 DNA sequence: TGCAGCATTGAAGCACAGCAAGAGACCCAGTACTTC. Its protein product is CSIEAQQETQYF.

In the case of this clonotype: With a much larger clone just one base away, this may be a read error. The chain recombines TRBV7-9 with TRBJ2-2; possible D gene TRBD2, 5 bases. The CDR3 has 13 amino acids. CDR1 SEHNR and CDR2 FQNEAQ come from the germline V gene (reference sequence). This chain's CDR3 is CASSERLAGKLFF. The DNA of the CDR3 is TGTGCCAGCAGCGAGAGACTGGCCGGGAAGCTGTTTTTT.

The sample holds many counts of this clonotype. The chain recombines TRBV27 with TRBJ2-7; 7 bases are shared with TRBD2. Losses at the gene ends were 1 base for V and 3 bases for J; bases not matched to a gene: 3. From germline, CDR1 is MNHEY and CDR2 SMNVEV (reference sequence). The CDR3 has 14 residues. CDR3 sequence reads: CASSLWGGVYEQYF. CDR3 in DNA: TGTGCCAGCAGTTTATGGGGGGGTGTCTACGAGCAGTACTTC.

The sample holds many counts of this clonotype. V and J are TRBV7-2 and TRBJ2-1; TRBD2 is a possible D gene (6 bases). In germline, CDR1 is SGHTA, CDR2 FQGNSA. Trimming shortened V by 1 base and J by 4 bases, and 11 bases separated the two germline ends. The CDR3 is made up of 15 amino acids. In DNA, the CDR3 is TGTGCCAGCAGCTTAGGGGGGAGGAATTACAATGAGCAGTTCTTC. It translates to CASSLGGRNYNEQFF.